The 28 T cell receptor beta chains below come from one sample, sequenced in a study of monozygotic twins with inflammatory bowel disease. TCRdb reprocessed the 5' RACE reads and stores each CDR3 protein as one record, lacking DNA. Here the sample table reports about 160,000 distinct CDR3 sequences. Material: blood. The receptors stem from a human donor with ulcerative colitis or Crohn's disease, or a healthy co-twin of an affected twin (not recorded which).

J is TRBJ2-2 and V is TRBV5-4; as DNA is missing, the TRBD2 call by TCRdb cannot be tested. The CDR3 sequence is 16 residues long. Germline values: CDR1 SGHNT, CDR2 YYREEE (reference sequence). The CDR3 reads CASSQGLAGHTGELFF.

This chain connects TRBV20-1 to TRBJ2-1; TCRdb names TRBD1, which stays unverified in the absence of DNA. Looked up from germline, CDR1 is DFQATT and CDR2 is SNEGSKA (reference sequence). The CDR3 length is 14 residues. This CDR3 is CSARPGQGVNEQFF.

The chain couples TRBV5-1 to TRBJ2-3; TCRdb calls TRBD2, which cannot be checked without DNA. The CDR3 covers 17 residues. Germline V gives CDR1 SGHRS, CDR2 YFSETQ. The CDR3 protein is CASSADERGTSRDTQYF.

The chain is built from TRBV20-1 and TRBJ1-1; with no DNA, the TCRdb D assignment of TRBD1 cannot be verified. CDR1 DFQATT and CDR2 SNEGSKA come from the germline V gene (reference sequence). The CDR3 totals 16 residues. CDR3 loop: CSARDRMGAFNTEAFF.

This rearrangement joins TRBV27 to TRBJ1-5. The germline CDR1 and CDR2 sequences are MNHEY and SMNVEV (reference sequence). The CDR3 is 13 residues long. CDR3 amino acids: CASSLEGRQPQHF.

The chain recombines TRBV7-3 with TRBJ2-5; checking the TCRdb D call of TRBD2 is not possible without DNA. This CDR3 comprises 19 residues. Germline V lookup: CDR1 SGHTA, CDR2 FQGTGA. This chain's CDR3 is CASSLRRTSGVILRETQYF.

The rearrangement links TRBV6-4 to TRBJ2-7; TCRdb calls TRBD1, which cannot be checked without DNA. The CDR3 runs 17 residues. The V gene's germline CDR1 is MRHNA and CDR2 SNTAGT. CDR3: CASREASDRASSYEQYF.

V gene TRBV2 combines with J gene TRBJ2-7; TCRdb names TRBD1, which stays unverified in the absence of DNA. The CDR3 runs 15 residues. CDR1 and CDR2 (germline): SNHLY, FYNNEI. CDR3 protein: CASTWDRANSYEQYF.

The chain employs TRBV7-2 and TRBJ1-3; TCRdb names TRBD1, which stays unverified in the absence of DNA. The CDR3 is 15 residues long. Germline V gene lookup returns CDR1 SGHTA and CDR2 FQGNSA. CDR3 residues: CASSLTGGSGNTIYF.

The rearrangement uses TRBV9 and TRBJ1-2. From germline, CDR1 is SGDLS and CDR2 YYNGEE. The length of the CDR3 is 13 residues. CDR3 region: CASSRVVNYGYTF.

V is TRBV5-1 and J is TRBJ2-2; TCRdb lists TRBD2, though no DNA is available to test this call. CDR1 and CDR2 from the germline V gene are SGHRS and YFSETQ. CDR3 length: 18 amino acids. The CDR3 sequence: CASSLALGGETLSGELFF.

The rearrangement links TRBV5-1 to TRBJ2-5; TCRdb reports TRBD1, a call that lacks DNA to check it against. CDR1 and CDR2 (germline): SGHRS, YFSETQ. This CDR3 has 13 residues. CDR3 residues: CASRQGAKETQYF.

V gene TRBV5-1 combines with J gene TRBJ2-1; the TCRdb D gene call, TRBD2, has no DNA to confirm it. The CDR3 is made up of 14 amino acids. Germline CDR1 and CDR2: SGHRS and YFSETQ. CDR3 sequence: CASSPRELDNEQFF.

The CDR3 here is CSAADRAEQYF. V usage is TRBV20-1 and J usage is TRBJ2-7; TCRdb names TRBD1, which stays unverified in the absence of DNA. The CDR3 has 11 amino acids. Per germline, CDR1 DFQATT and CDR2 SNEGSKA (reference sequence).

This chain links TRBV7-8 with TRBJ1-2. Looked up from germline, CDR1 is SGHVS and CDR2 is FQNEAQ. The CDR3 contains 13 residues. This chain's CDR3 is CASSSRALDGYTF.

The CDR3 here is CASSRDSSTIYEQYF. The V gene is TRBV7-2, the J gene TRBJ2-7; TCRdb returns TRBD1, unconfirmable since there is no DNA. Germline V CDR1 and CDR2: SGHTA, FQGNSA. The CDR3 runs 15 residues.

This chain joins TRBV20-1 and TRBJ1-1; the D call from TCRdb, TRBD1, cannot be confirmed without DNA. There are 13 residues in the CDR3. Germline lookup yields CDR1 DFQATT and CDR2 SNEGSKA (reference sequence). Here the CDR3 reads CSAPTGGAGEAFF.

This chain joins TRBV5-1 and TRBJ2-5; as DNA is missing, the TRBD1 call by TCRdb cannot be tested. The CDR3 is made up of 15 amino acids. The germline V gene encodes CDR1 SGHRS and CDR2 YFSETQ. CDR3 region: CASSEGAPAIETQYF.

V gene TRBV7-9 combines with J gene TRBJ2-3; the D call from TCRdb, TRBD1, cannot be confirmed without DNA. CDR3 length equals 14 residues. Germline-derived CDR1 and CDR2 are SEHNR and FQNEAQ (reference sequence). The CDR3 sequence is CASSRDRSTDTQYF.

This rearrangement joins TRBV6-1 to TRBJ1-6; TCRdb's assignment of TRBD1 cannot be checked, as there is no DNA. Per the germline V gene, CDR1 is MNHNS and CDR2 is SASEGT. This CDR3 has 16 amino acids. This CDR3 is CASRNWGQDPESPLHF.

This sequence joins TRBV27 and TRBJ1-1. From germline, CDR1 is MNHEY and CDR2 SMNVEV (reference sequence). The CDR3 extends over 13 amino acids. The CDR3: CASSLKGDTEAFF.

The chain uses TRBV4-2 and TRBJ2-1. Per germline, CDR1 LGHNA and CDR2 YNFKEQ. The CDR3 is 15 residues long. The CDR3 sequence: CASSQSKWNYNEQFF.

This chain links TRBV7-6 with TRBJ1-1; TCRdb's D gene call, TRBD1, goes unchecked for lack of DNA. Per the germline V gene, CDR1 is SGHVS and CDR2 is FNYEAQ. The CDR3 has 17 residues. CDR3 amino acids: CASSLVGTGVGNTEAFF.

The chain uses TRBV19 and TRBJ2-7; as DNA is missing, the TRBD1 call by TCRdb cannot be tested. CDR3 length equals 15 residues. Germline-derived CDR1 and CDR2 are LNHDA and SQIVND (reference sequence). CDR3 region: CASSITGQGIYEQYF.

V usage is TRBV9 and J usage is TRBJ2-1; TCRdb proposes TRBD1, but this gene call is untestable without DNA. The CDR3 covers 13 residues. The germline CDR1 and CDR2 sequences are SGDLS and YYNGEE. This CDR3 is CASSQDRNNEQFF.

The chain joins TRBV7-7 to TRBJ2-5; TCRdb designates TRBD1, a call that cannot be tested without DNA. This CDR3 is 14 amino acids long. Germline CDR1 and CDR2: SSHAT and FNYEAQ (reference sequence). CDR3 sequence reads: CASSPRSRMETQYF.

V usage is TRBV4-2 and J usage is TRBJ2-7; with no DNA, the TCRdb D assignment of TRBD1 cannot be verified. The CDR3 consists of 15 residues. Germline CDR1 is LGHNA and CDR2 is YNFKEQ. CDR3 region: CASSSPGTGTREQYF.

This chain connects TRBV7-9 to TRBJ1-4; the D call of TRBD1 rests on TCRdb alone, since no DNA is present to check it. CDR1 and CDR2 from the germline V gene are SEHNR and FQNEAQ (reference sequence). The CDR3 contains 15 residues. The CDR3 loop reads CASSHRQVSGEKLFF.